This passage covers 5 T cell receptor beta chains from one sample sequenced in a study of blood T cell repertoires in COVID-19. The method was immunoSEQ multiplex PCR; TCRdb's version includes in-frame clones alone and lacks a portion of them. There are about 110,000 clones in the sample; less than 75% occur only once, and roughly 2% lies in the top ten. Source material: peripheral blood. The source is a woman aged 35 to 49 with acute or convalescent COVID-19.

This rearrangement joins TRBV29-1 to TRBJ1-2, with D possibly matching TRBD1 (6 bases). CDR1 and CDR2 from the germline V gene are SQVTM and ANQGSEA. There are 13 residues in the CDR3. Trimming removed 4 bases from V and 2 bases from J, with 11 bases in between. The CDR3 DNA reads TGCAGCGTTGTGTCGGGACAAAACTATGGCTACACCTTC. Its protein is CSVVSGQNYGYTF.

This sequence joins TRBV24-1 and TRBJ2-1, with unresolved D. This CDR3 comprises 14 residues. From germline, CDR1 is KGHDR and CDR2 SFDVKD. The V gene lost 1 base and the J gene lost 8 bases, with 11 bases spanning the gap. CDR3 in DNA: TGTGCCACCAGTGATTTTGCTAGTTTGGATGAGCAGTTCTTC. Translated: CATSDFASLDEQFF.

This clone was picked up many times. The chain joins TRBV11-2 to TRBJ2-7, with 9 bases lining up with TRBD1. This CDR3 has 13 amino acids. The V gene end was trimmed by 5 bases and the J gene end by 6 bases; junction bases not matched to a gene: 5. Germline assignment: CDR1 SGHAT and CDR2 FQNNGV. CDR3 amino acids: CASSTPTGGEQYF. Here the CDR3 DNA reads TGTGCCAGCAGCACCCCGACAGGGGGCGAGCAGTACTTC.

This clone was counted only a few times. The V gene is TRBV2, the J gene TRBJ1-2, with D possibly TRBD1 on 5 matching bases. The length of the CDR3 is 12 residues. Germline V gene sequence: CDR1 SNHLY, CDR2 FYNNEI. Deletions cut 6 bases from V and 8 bases from J, with 13 bases between. CDR3 in amino acids: CASSPMGGGYTF. In DNA form, the CDR3 reads TGTGCCAGCAGCCCCATGGGGGGAGGCTACACCTTC. Full variable domain (missing parts from reference TRBV2 and TRBJ1-2): EPEVTQTPSHQVTQMGQEVILRCVPISNHLYFYWYRQILGQKVEFLVSFYNNEISEKSEIFDDQFSVERPDGSNFTLKIRSTKLEDSAMYFCASSPMGGGYTFGSGTRLTVV.

The chain employs TRBV19 and TRBJ2-5; TRBD1 agrees at 8 bases. The CDR3 extends over 15 amino acids. Germline CDR1 is LNHDA and CDR2 is SQIVND (reference sequence). Trimming at V came to 6 bases and at J to 0 bases, leaving 6 bases not matched to a gene. CDR3 in amino acids: CASSRTGTNQETQYF. The CDR3 coding sequence is TGTGCCAGTAGCCGGACAGGGACGAACCAAGAGACCCAGTACTTC.